Listed below are T cell receptor beta chains from one sample, sequenced in a study of blood T cell repertoires in COVID-19. Clones were read by immunoSEQ multiplex PCR, and TCRdb kept only the in-frame ones, dropping some. The top ten hold under 6.5% of the sample, which has approximately 350,000 clones, around 86% seen once. Sequencing was performed on peripheral blood. These receptors came from a woman in her forties or fifties with COVID-19, enrolled during active disease. Each CDR3 is given with its conserved first and last residue. A D gene is named only where the DNA matches it firmly. Size tells how often a clone was seen (once, few, many) or the class of an expanded clone, and some rows leave it out.

J gene,D gene,clone size,V gene,CDR3 DNA,CDR3 protein
TRBJ2-7,.,.,TRBV5-1,TGCGCCAGCAGCTTGGGGGGTAGGGGCTCCTACGAGCAGTACTTC,CASSLGGRGSYEQYF
TRBJ1-3,TRBD1,.,TRBV5-1,TGCGCCAGCAGCTTTCGACAGGGGTACTCTGGAAACACCATATATTTT,CASSFRQGYSGNTIYF
TRBJ1-1,.,.,TRBV4-1,TGCGCCAGCAGCCAAGTTGAGCTGAACACTGAAGCTTTCTTT,CASSQVELNTEAFF
TRBJ2-2,TRBD1,.,TRBV13,TGTGCCAGCAGCTACAGGGACAGGGCCGGGGAGCTGTTTTTT,CASSYRDRAGELFF
TRBJ1-2,.,.,TRBV5-1,TGCGCCAGCAGCCCAATCGAACCGGGGTGGGACTATGGCTACACCTTC,CASSPIEPGWDYGYTF
TRBJ2-3,TRBD2,.,TRBV7-7,TGTGCTAGCAGCTTAGCGGGAGGCAACACAGATACGCAGTATTTT,CASSLAGGNTDTQYF
TRBJ2-7,.,once,TRBV18,TGTGCCAGCTCACCAACGGAACCGCCTAGATACGAGCAGTACTTC,CASSPTEPPRYEQYF
TRBJ2-7,.,many,TRBV27,TGTGCCAGCAGTCCCGGGACTTATTTCTACGAGCAGTACTTC,CASSPGTYFYEQYF
TRBJ1-2,.,once,TRBV5-1,TGCGCCAGCAGCTTGGCCAGGGCCCCTAACTATGGCTACACCTTC,CASSLARAPNYGYTF
TRBJ1-1,.,.,TRBV6-5,TGTGCCAGCCAAGTTCAGGGGAACACTGAAGCTTTCTTT,CASQVQGNTEAFF
TRBJ2-7,.,.,TRBV3-1/TRBV3-2,TGTGCCAGCAGCCAAGCACCGGGACTTTACTACGAGCAGTACTTC,CASSQAPGLYYEQYF
TRBJ2-7,.,.,TRBV9,TGTGCCAGCAGCGTAGATCCTAGCTCCAACGAGCAGTACTTC,CASSVDPSSNEQYF
TRBJ1-1,.,.,TRBV29-1,TGCAGCGTTGGGTTGGCCACTGAAGCTTTCTTT,CSVGLATEAFF
TRBJ2-1,TRBD1,.,TRBV24-1,TGTGCCACCAGTGATTTGACGGGACAGGGGGCCTACAATGAGCAGTTCTTC,CATSDLTGQGAYNEQFF
TRBJ1-6,.,.,TRBV4-1,TGCGCCAGCAGCCGGGGCGCCGGAGGGAATTCACCCCTCCACTTT,CASSRGAGGNSPLHF
TRBJ1-2,.,.,TRBV2,TGTGCCAGCCGAACCGACAGCTATGGCTACACCTTC,CASRTDSYGYTF
TRBJ2-7,.,.,TRBV12-2,TGTGCAAGTCGCTTAGACGTAACTAGCGGAAGGCTCTACGAGCAGTACTTC,CASRLDVTSGRLYEQYF
TRBJ2-2,TRBD1,few,TRBV4-2,TGTGCCAGCAGCCAAGAGGGACAGGGCAGTTTTGGGGAGCTGTTTTTT,CASSQEGQGSFGELFF